This T cell receptor (beta chain) was captured in a study of vaccination effects on CD4 cells after COVID-19. Antigen-specific CD4+ T cells were first expanded with viral peptide pools by the ViraFEST assay and only then sequenced. Researchers isolated CD4+ T cells once approximately eleven days of culture had elapsed. None of the vaccinated had previously contracted SARS-CoV-2, and their nucleocapsid antibodies tested negative. Some 1.9 million PBMC per well were cultured with around 9.1 IU/ml IL-2 and approximately 9.1 ug/ml peptides. CDR1 is SGHRS, CDR2 YFSETQ, per germline. This CDR3 region has 12 residues. J gave up 7 bases and V 4 bases, and 4 bases lay outside the gene matches. Regarding this clone: Its antigen is unknown.

Libraries were prepared by immunoSEQ multiplex PCR; TCRdb keeps only in-frame clonotypes and omits some of them. The sample lists about 24,000 clones, around three quarters occurring once. The sequence came from a human donor who received a COVID-19 vaccine. The gene calls are TRBV5-1 and TRBJ2-5; 7 bases align to TRBD1. The sequenced sample was CD4+ T cells from PBMCs cultured with HCoV-NL63 spike peptides, obtained before COVID-19 vaccination. CDR3 amino acids: CASSTDRRTQYF. The CDR3 DNA reads TGCGCCAGCAGCACGGACAGGCGGACCCAGTACTTC.